This is a list of T cell receptor beta chains from one sample in a study of blood T cell repertoires in COVID-19. The data were produced by immunoSEQ multiplex PCR, yet TCRdb's version contains in-frame clones alone and is incomplete. The sample has 150,000 to 200,000 clones, roughly 90% seen once; the top ten hold 15% to 20%. Sequenced sample: peripheral blood. Receptors originate from a man aged 60-69 years with active or convalescent COVID-19. Each CDR3 is given with its conserved first and last residue. D genes are given only for firm matches. Size values are once, few and many counts, or a class for expanded clones, and some rows have none.

j_call d_call v_call clone_size cdr3_nt cdr3_aa
TRBJ1-3 NA TRBV19 NA TGTGCCAGTAGTATAGTCCAGGGATCAGGAAACACCATATATTTT CASSIVQGSGNTIYF
TRBJ2-7 NA TRBV10-3 NA TGTGCCATCAGTCTGGAGGGTAGAGGCGAGCAGTACTTC CAISLEGRGEQYF
TRBJ2-7 TRBD1 TRBV7-9 NA TGTGCCAGCAGCTCCGGGACAGGGAACTACGAGCAGTACTTC CASSSGTGNYEQYF
TRBJ2-3 NA TRBV5-5 NA TGTGCCAGCAGCTTTACAGGGTATTATACAGATACGCAGTATTTT CASSFTGYYTDTQYF
TRBJ1-4 NA TRBV28 NA TGTGCCAGCCTCGGCCAGGGACACACTAATGAAAAACTGTTTTTT CASLGQGHTNEKLFF
TRBJ1-3 TRBD1 TRBV11-2 NA TGTGCCAGCAGCCGCCCACAGGGGGCCGGAGGGGACACCATATATTTT CASSRPQGAGGDTIYF
TRBJ2-4 NA TRBV21-1 NA TGTGCCAGCAGCAAAGCGCTAAAGACTAGCGGTCTTACCTTCTTAGCCAAAAACATTCAGTACTTC CASSKALKTSGLTFLAKNIQYF
TRBJ2-3 TRBD1 TRBV30 NA TGTGCCTTCGAGTTATCCAGGGGGCGAACGCAGTATTTT CAFELSRGRTQYF
TRBJ1-6 NA TRBV5-1 NA TGCGCCAGCAGCCGACAGGAGAGCTCCTATAATTCACCCCTCCACTTT CASSRQESSYNSPLHF
TRBJ1-2 TRBD1 TRBV3-1/TRBV3-2 NA TGTGCCAGCAGCCAAGATCAAGGACAGGGGGTTGGCTACACCTTC CASSQDQGQGVGYTF
TRBJ1-2 NA TRBV6-1 NA TGTGCCAGCAGTGAAGCTGTGGGGGGTAGGGACTATGGCTACACCTTC CASSEAVGGRDYGYTF
TRBJ2-3 NA TRBV6-5 NA TGTGCCAGCAGCACTAGTGAAGGTACGCAGTATTTT CASSTSEGTQYF
TRBJ2-7 TRBD2 TRBV6-1 NA TGTGCCAGCAGTGAACTAGCGGGGGGGGTCTACGAGCAGTACTTC CASSELAGGVYEQYF
TRBJ1-3 NA TRBV6-6 NA TGTGCCAGCCTAGAGCCGGGGTGGGGAAACACCATATATTTT CASLEPGWGNTIYF
TRBJ2-3 NA TRBV21-1 once TGTGCCAGCAGCAAAAAGGGGAGCGGGAGCTTAACAGATACGCAGTATTTT CASSKKGSGSLTDTQYF
TRBJ2-7 TRBD1 TRBV6-5 NA TGTGCCAGCAGCCTATTACAGGGGGCGCGCCACGAGCAGTACTTC CASSLLQGARHEQYF
TRBJ2-7 TRBD2 TRBV3-1/TRBV3-2 NA TGTGCCAGCGAGCGGGGGGGAACCTACGAGCAGTACTTC CASERGGTYEQYF
TRBJ2-2 NA TRBV5-8 NA TGTGCCAGCAGCTTGGTCCTCGGGGGTCCTAACACCGGGGAGCTGTTTTTT CASSLVLGGPNTGELFF
TRBJ2-1 TRBD2 TRBV7-2 NA TGTGCCAGCAGTAATCAGGGGCTATCGGCGGGGGGTAGTGAGCAGTTCTTC CASSNQGLSAGGSEQFF
TRBJ2-3 TRBD2 TRBV10-1 NA TGCGCCAGCAGTGAAGCGGGGGCCTACACAGATACGCAGTATTTT CASSEAGAYTDTQYF
TRBJ2-1 TRBD1 TRBV5-4 NA TGTGCCAGCAGCGCCGCGGGACAGGGATACAATGAGCAGTTCTTC CASSAAGQGYNEQFF
TRBJ1-6 NA TRBV3-1/TRBV3-2 few TGTGCCAGCAGCCGCGGGTCCGTGGATAATTCACCCCTCCACTTT CASSRGSVDNSPLHF
TRBJ1-2 NA TRBV6-5 NA TGTGCCAGCAGAAAATCAGGGTTAATAGCCTACGGCTACACCTTC CASRKSGLIAYGYTF
TRBJ2-1 NA TRBV20-1 NA TGCAGTGCCGAAAACAGGGAAGGGCAGTTCTTC CSAENREGQFF
TRBJ2-1 TRBD1 TRBV6-2/TRBV6-3 NA TGTGCCAGCAGTTTCAGGGGGCTGAGAAACAATGAGCAGTTCTTC CASSFRGLRNNEQFF
TRBJ2-3 TRBD2 TRBV25-1 NA TGTGCCAGCAGTCCAAGCGGGAGATACACAGATACGCAGTATTTT CASSPSGRYTDTQYF
TRBJ1-5 NA TRBV4-1 NA TGCGCCAGCAGCCAAGCCGAGGCCGGGGGTGGGCAGCCCCAGCATTTT CASSQAEAGGGQPQHF
TRBJ1-4 TRBD1 TRBV7-9 NA TGTGCCAGCAGCTTGGGGGACAGGGATGAAAAACTGTTTTTT CASSLGDRDEKLFF
TRBJ1-2 TRBD1 TRBV19 NA TGTGCCAGTAGAGGCCGGGACAGAAACTATGGCTACACCTTC CASRGRDRNYGYTF
TRBJ2-1 TRBD1 TRBV12-5 NA TGTGCTAGTGGTCCCCAGACAGGGGCCCTGGGTGAGCAGTTCTTC CASGPQTGALGEQFF
TRBJ2-7 NA TRBV27 NA TGTGCCAGCAGTTTGGGGGGCGAGCAGTACTTC CASSLGGEQYF
TRBJ2-7 NA TRBV15 once TGTGCCACCAGCAGAGAAGGGCGGGACTACGAGCAGTACTTC CATSREGRDYEQYF
TRBJ1-1 TRBD1 TRBV29-1 NA TGCAGCGCTGGAAAGCCCGGGACAGGGGGCACTGAAGCTTTCTTT CSAGKPGTGGTEAFF
TRBJ2-7 NA TRBV6-1 NA TGTGCCAGCAGTGAATTCCAGGGGCCCGAGCAGTACTTC CASSEFQGPEQYF
TRBJ2-7 NA TRBV27 NA TGTGCCAGCAGTTCCCGACAGACCTCCTACGAGCAGTACTTC CASSSRQTSYEQYF
TRBJ1-5 TRBD1 TRBV5-8 NA TGTGCCAGCAGCAGAGGGACAGGGGACCAGCCCCAGCATTTT CASSRGTGDQPQHF
TRBJ2-5 TRBD2 TRBV5-1 NA TGCGCCAGCAGCTTGGGATCTAGCGGGGGCCAAGAGACCCAGTACTTC CASSLGSSGGQETQYF
TRBJ2-5 NA TRBV6-5 NA TGTGCCAGCAGTTACCCTGGACAGCCGTGGACCCAGTACTTC CASSYPGQPWTQYF
TRBJ2-2 TRBD1 TRBV5-1 NA TGCGCCAGCAGCCCGCAGACAGGGTTTGAAGCCGGGGAGCTGTTTTTT CASSPQTGFEAGELFF
TRBJ1-2 NA TRBV19 NA TGTGCCAGTAGTATAAACAGGGAATATGGCTACACCTTC CASSINREYGYTF
TRBJ2-2 NA TRBV6-2/TRBV6-3 NA TGTGCCAGCAGTTACGTGGGGCCGCGGACCGGGGAGCTGTTTTTT CASSYVGPRTGELFF
TRBJ2-3 TRBD2 TRBV27 NA TGTGCCAGCAGTTTTTATCTAGCGGGGAGCACAGATACGCAGTATTTT CASSFYLAGSTDTQYF
TRBJ2-7 TRBD1 TRBV6-5 NA TGTGCCAGCAGTTACCCGGGACAGGGGACCAACGAGCAGTACTTC CASSYPGQGTNEQYF
TRBJ1-5 NA TRBV5-8 NA TGTGCCAGCAGCTTGTTATCGGGAGCTCCGCCCCAGCATTTT CASSLLSGAPPQHF
TRBJ1-1 NA TRBV25-1 NA TGTGCCAGCAGTAATAGCGACAGGTTCGGTACTGAAGCTTTCTTT CASSNSDRFGTEAFF
TRBJ2-1 NA TRBV7-9 NA TGTGCCAGCAGCTTACGGTACAGTCCCGTGTCCTACAATGAGCAGTTCTTC CASSLRYSPVSYNEQFF
TRBJ2-1 TRBD2 TRBV5-4 NA TGTGCCAGCTCACGTGGGGGGGGAGCGGCGAATGAGCAGTTCTTC CASSRGGGAANEQFF
TRBJ2-7 NA TRBV27 NA TGTGCCAGCAGTTTACTCAGGGACACCTACGAGCAGTACTTC CASSLLRDTYEQYF
TRBJ2-2 TRBD2 TRBV9 NA TGTGCCAGCAGCGGACTAGCGGGAGGCGTTATTACTCGCACCGGGGAGCTGTTTTTT CASSGLAGGVITRTGELFF
TRBJ1-2 TRBD1 TRBV10-3 NA TGTGCCATCGCACAGGGGACTAGTGGCTACACCTTC CAIAQGTSGYTF
TRBJ2-2 NA TRBV11-2 NA TGTGCCAGAGGGCAGGGGAACACCGGGGAGCTGTTTTTT CARGQGNTGELFF
TRBJ1-2 NA TRBV12-3/TRBV12-4 once TGTGCCAGCTCAGGGTTCAACTATGGCTACACCTTC CASSGFNYGYTF
TRBJ2-7 TRBD2 TRBV9 NA TGTGCCAGCAGCGTCTCTCTAGCGGGAGCCTACGAGCAGTACTTC CASSVSLAGAYEQYF
TRBJ2-3 TRBD2 TRBV3-1/TRBV3-2 NA TGTGCCAGCAGCCCACCGGGACTAGCGGGGGCGGGTACGCAGTATTTT CASSPPGLAGAGTQYF
TRBJ1-2 NA TRBV4-1 NA TGCGCCAGCAGCCAAGATCAGGGGAACTATGGCTACACCTTC CASSQDQGNYGYTF